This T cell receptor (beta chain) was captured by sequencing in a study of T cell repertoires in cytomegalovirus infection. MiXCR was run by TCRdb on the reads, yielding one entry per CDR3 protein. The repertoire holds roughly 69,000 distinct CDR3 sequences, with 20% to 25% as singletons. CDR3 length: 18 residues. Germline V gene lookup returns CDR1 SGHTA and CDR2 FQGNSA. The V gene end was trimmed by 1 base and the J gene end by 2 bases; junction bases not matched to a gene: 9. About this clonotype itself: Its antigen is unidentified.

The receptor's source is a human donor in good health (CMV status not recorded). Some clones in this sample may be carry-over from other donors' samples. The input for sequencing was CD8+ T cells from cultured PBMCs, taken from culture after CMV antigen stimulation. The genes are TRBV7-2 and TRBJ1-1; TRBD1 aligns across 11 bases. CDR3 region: CASSLGPGQGVINTEAFF. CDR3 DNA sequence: TGTGCCAGCAGCTTAGGTCCGGGACAGGGGGTAATAAACACTGAAGCTTTCTTT.